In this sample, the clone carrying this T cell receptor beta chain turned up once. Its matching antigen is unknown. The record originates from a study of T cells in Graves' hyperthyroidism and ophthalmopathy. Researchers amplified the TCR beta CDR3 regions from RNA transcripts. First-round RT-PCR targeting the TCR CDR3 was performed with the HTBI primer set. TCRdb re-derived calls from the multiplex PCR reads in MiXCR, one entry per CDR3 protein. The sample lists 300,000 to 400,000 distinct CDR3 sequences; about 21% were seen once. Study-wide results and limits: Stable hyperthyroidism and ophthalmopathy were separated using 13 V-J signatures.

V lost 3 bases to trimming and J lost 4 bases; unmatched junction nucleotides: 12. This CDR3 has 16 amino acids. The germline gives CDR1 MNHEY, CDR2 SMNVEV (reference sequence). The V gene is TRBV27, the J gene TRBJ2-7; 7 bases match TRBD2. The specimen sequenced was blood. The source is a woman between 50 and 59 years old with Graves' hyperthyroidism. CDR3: CASSLRVGLVGYEQYF. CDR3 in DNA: TGTGCCAGCAGTTTGAGGGTAGGACTAGTCGGGTACGAGCAGTACTTC.